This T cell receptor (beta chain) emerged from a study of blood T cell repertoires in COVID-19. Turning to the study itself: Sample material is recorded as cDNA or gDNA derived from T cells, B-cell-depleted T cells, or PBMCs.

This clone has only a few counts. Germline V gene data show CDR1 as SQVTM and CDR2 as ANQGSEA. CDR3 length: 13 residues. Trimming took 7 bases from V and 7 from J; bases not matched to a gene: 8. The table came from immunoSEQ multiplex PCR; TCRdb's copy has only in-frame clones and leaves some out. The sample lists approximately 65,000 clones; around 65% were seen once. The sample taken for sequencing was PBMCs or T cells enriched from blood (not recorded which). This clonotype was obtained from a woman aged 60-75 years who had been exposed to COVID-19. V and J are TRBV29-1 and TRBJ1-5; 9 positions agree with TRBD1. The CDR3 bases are TGCAGCGCAGGGACAGGGAGAGGACAGCCCCAGCATTTT. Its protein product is CSAGTGRGQPQHF.